Listed below are T cell receptor beta chains from one sample, sequenced in a study of cytomegalovirus exposure and HLA in healthy donors. Some clones are missing from TCRdb's copy, which holds only in-frame ones; the method was immunoSEQ multiplex PCR. The sample shows around 150,000 clones, roughly 90% of them seen only once. The source material was PBMCs. These receptors all come from a woman aged 25 to 39 in good health and CMV-seronegative. Each CDR3 is given with its conserved first and last residue. A clone size is listed for some rows: how often the clone was seen (once, few, many), or a class if it is expanded.

cdr3_length: 14
clone_size: NA
v_call: TRBV2
cdr3_aa: CATSLAGVSNEQYF

cdr3_length: 14
clone_size: NA
v_call: TRBV5-1
cdr3_aa: CASSLGGFSYEQYF

cdr3_length: 16
clone_size: NA
v_call: TRBV28
cdr3_aa: CASKPTNQGYSYEQYF

cdr3_length: 13
clone_size: NA
v_call: TRBV7-3
cdr3_aa: CASSPGLGGEQYF

cdr3_length: 13
clone_size: NA
v_call: TRBV5-4
cdr3_aa: CASSGDVHQPQHF

cdr3_length: 15
clone_size: NA
v_call: TRBV30
cdr3_aa: CAWSVMAGMAGELFF

cdr3_length: 12
clone_size: NA
v_call: TRBV28
cdr3_aa: CASSVGDQPQHF

cdr3_length: 15
clone_size: NA
v_call: TRBV11-2
cdr3_aa: CASSSSGTSTDTQYF

cdr3_length: 17
clone_size: NA
v_call: TRBV9
cdr3_aa: CASSVNPVAGAPREQFF

cdr3_length: 14
clone_size: NA
v_call: TRBV19
cdr3_aa: CASSVTSDGGELFF

cdr3_length: 16
clone_size: NA
v_call: TRBV4-3
cdr3_aa: CASSQEFGGATDTQYF

cdr3_length: 17
clone_size: NA
v_call: TRBV9
cdr3_aa: CASSVGDTGRGLYGYTF

cdr3_length: 13
clone_size: NA
v_call: TRBV6-4
cdr3_aa: CASSVEGNTEAFF

cdr3_length: 16
clone_size: NA
v_call: TRBV27
cdr3_aa: CASSPWQGRGYAEAFF

cdr3_length: 13
clone_size: NA
v_call: TRBV6-5
cdr3_aa: CAIKTGGSTEAFF

cdr3_length: 12
clone_size: NA
v_call: TRBV10-2
cdr3_aa: CASRTGPYEQYF

cdr3_length: 18
clone_size: NA
v_call: TRBV4-3
cdr3_aa: CASSQDRPSTGMRNTIYF

cdr3_length: 18
clone_size: NA
v_call: TRBV4-3
cdr3_aa: CASSQGAVASGERNTIYF

cdr3_length: 14
clone_size: NA
v_call: TRBV7-8
cdr3_aa: CASSLARKTDTQYF

cdr3_length: 14
clone_size: NA
v_call: TRBV6-6
cdr3_aa: CATLAGGRGNEQFF

cdr3_length: 14
clone_size: NA
v_call: TRBV7-9
cdr3_aa: CASSLAGSGGELFF

cdr3_length: 16
clone_size: NA
v_call: TRBV5-1
cdr3_aa: CASSLSRRPSQETQYF

cdr3_length: 14
clone_size: few
v_call: TRBV7-6
cdr3_aa: CASSQDSPNSPLHF

cdr3_length: 14
clone_size: NA
v_call: TRBV19
cdr3_aa: CASTERGEKDTQYF

cdr3_length: 13
clone_size: NA
v_call: TRBV5-1
cdr3_aa: CASSTWTGGEQYF

cdr3_length: 13
clone_size: few
v_call: TRBV29-1
cdr3_aa: CSVDRGLTDTQYF

cdr3_length: 12
clone_size: few
v_call: TRBV19
cdr3_aa: CASSIRDSPLHF

cdr3_length: 15
clone_size: NA
v_call: TRBV5-4
cdr3_aa: CASSFRQTGGNEQFF

cdr3_length: 14
clone_size: NA
v_call: TRBV29-1
cdr3_aa: CSTPKHSGGDEQFF

cdr3_length: 12
clone_size: NA
v_call: TRBV7-9
cdr3_aa: CASREGGTEAFF

cdr3_length: 16
clone_size: few
v_call: TRBV7-9
cdr3_aa: CASSTSLAVSYNEQFF

cdr3_length: 15
clone_size: NA
v_call: TRBV5-1
cdr3_aa: CASSLARAEGNTIYF

cdr3_length: 15
clone_size: NA
v_call: TRBV2
cdr3_aa: CASSVAAISTDTQYF

cdr3_length: 19
clone_size: NA
v_call: TRBV9
cdr3_aa: CASSDPSAPTQEMNTEAFF

cdr3_length: 12
clone_size: NA
v_call: TRBV19
cdr3_aa: CASSWAYNEQFF

cdr3_length: 15
clone_size: NA
v_call: TRBV29-1
cdr3_aa: CSVRTMAGGTDTQYF

cdr3_length: 16
clone_size: NA
v_call: TRBV5-8
cdr3_aa: CASSSGIGTRTYEQYF

cdr3_length: 14
clone_size: NA
v_call: TRBV19
cdr3_aa: CASSGGRPPYEQYF

cdr3_length: 13
clone_size: NA
v_call: TRBV29-1
cdr3_aa: CSVPTGRGYGYTF

cdr3_length: 12
clone_size: NA
v_call: TRBV7-3
cdr3_aa: CASSLGGGEQFF

cdr3_length: 15
clone_size: few
v_call: TRBV19
cdr3_aa: CASTMTSGGYNEQFF

cdr3_length: 15
clone_size: few
v_call: TRBV5-1
cdr3_aa: CASSLGGRRNYGYTF

cdr3_length: 12
clone_size: once
v_call: TRBV29-1
cdr3_aa: CSVVDGTYGYTF

cdr3_length: 16
clone_size: NA
v_call: TRBV5-6
cdr3_aa: CASSSGLAGPGETQYF